Given below is one TCR beta chain in context. Its antigen is still unknown. TCRdb reanalysed the RACE reads using MiXCR and keeps one entry per CDR3 protein. The repertoire holds some 400,000 distinct CDR3 sequences, 4% to 6% seen once, with 2% to 3% in the top ten. As for time point: pre-sensitization, week 0. The treatment was: therapeutic diphenylcyclopropenone sensitization with weekly scalp DPC. CDR3 length equals 14 residues. Looked up from germline, CDR1 is DFQATT and CDR2 is SNEGSKA (reference sequence). The ends lost 5 bases at V and 4 bases at J; junction bases unmatched: 7. This sample is drawn from a study of human T cells and chemical hapten exposure. General study points: Patch test score was positively correlated with the counts of TCRs that had expanded at PT1. In comparison with controls, expanded TCRs gave rise to a significantly larger number of large CDR3 similarity clusters.

The sequenced sample was whole blood, obtained in connection with sensitization to the hapten diphenylcyclopropenone (DPC). The clonotype comes from a woman aged 45-60 years with alopecia areata. Some clones in this sample may be carry-over from other donors' samples. This sequence joins TRBV20-1 and TRBJ1-3; 8 bases match TRBD1. The CDR3 DNA reads TGCAGTGCTGCTGACAGGGGCAGCGGAAACACCATATATTTT. Amino acid sequence: CSAADRGSGNTIYF.